Following are 20 T cell receptor beta chains from one sample sequenced in a study of graft-versus-host responses after intestinal transplantation. Profiling relied on immunoSEQ multiplex PCR, and the TCRdb table lists in-frame clones only, not all of them. This repertoire shows approximately 28,000 clones, about 92% found once; its top ten account for approximately 0.77%. Sequencing was performed on PBMCs, taken 66 days after intestinal transplant. These receptors originate from a human patient who received an intestinal transplant, so some T cells may come from the graft donor.

This sequence joins TRBV28 and TRBJ2-7; D unclear. The CDR3 consists of 13 residues. Trimming removed 3 bases at V and 5 bases at J, with 11 bases between. CDR1 and CDR2 (germline): MDHEN, SYDVKM. The CDR3 DNA sequence: TGTGCCAGCAGTTTTCTTGAGGACCACGAGCAGTACTTC. As protein: CASSFLEDHEQYF.

For this clone: Additional DNA sequences in this sample encode the identical CDR3. The chain is built from TRBV5-6 and TRBJ2-7; TRBD2 matches at 7 bases. The CDR3 has 15 residues. After removal of 4 bases from V and 3 bases from J, the junction contained 10 bases not matched to a gene. Germline V gene sequence: CDR1 SGHDT, CDR2 YYEEEE. The CDR3 region has the DNA TGTGCCAGCAGCCTGATCGGGGGGAACAACTACGAGCAGTACTTC. It specifies CASSLIGGNNYEQYF.

V and J are TRBV10-2 and TRBJ1-1; D may be TRBD1 (6 bases). There are 14 residues in the CDR3. The V end was cut by 1 base, the J end by 1 base, with 7 bases between. Germline V CDR1 and CDR2: WSHSY, SAAADI. The CDR3 here is CASSELQGNTEAFF. CDR3 nucleotide sequence: TGCGCCAGCAGTGAGTTACAGGGGAACACTGAAGCTTTCTTT.

This chain links TRBV4-1 with TRBJ1-1; perhaps TRBD1 as D (5 bases). The germline gives CDR1 MGHRA, CDR2 YSYEKL. Trimming left V 1 base short and J 0 bases short, with 9 bases between. The CDR3 runs 15 residues. The DNA of the CDR3 is TGCGCCAGCAGCCAAGCCCCAGGGATGAACACTGAAGCTTTCTTT. Its translation: CASSQAPGMNTEAFF.

The V and J genes are TRBV13 and TRBJ2-5; 9 nucleotides line up with TRBD2. Losses at the gene ends were 8 bases for V and 2 bases for J; bases not matched to a gene: 9. The CDR3 is 15 amino acids. Germline-derived CDR1 and CDR2 are PRHDT and FYEKMQ (reference sequence). CDR3 region: CASHRRGGRQETQYF. The CDR3 DNA sequence: TGTGCCAGCCACAGGCGGGGGGGCCGGCAAGAGACCCAGTACTTC.

CDR3 residues: CASSYGPTLNTEAFF. CDR3 sequence (DNA): TGTGCCAGCAGTTACGGTCCGACACTGAACACTGAAGCTTTCTTT. V usage is TRBV6-5 and J usage is TRBJ1-1; the D is unclear. V lost 2 bases, J lost 0 bases, and 10 bases lay in between. The CDR3 is 15 residues long. Per germline, CDR1 MNHEY and CDR2 SVGAGI.

The rearrangement joins TRBV5-1 to TRBJ1-5, with a possible D match to TRBD1 (5 bases). V was cut by 3 bases and J by 7 bases, with 11 bases left in between. In germline, CDR1 is SGHRS, CDR2 YFSETQ. The CDR3 consists of 13 residues. The CDR3 loop reads CASSSQGGQPQHF. DNA of the CDR3: TGCGCCAGCAGCTCGCAGGGCGGCCAGCCCCAGCATTTT.

The rearrangement joins TRBV14 to TRBJ2-1; TRBD2 agrees at 14 bases. The germline V gene encodes CDR1 SGHDN and CDR2 FVKESK. With 0 bases clipped from V and 5 bases from J, the junction kept 3 bases outside the gene matches. The CDR3 sequence is 17 residues long. The CDR3 loop reads CASSQDLGLAGDNEQFF. The CDR3 DNA is TGTGCCAGCAGCCAAGATCTGGGACTAGCGGGGGACAATGAGCAGTTCTTC.

V usage is TRBV11-2 and J usage is TRBJ2-1; no firm D call. Germline loops: CDR1 SGHAT, CDR2 FQNNGV. Trimming took off 1 base at V and 2 bases at J, with 9 bases between the two ends. This CDR3 spans 15 amino acids. The CDR3: CASSLAGPTYNEQFF. The CDR3 bases are TGTGCCAGCAGCTTAGCAGGACCAACCTACAATGAGCAGTTCTTC.

The chain uses TRBV6-1 and TRBJ1-5; 11 nucleotides line up with TRBD1. The V gene's germline CDR1 is MNHNS and CDR2 SASEGT. Unmatched junction bases numbered 5, after V lost 3 bases and J lost 4 bases. This CDR3 is built from 16 residues. The CDR3 sequence is CASSDGTGGINQPQHF. In nucleotides, the CDR3 is TGTGCCAGCAGTGATGGGACAGGGGGTATAAATCAGCCCCAGCATTTT.

The chain is built from TRBV5-4 and TRBJ1-2; 8 positions match TRBD1. The CDR3 is made up of 13 amino acids. Losses at the gene ends were 10 bases for V and 5 bases for J; bases not matched to a gene: 10. Germline CDR1 reads SGHNT; CDR2 reads YYREEE (reference sequence). CDR3 in amino acids: CAGVQTGAYGYTF. CDR3 DNA sequence: TGTGCCGGTGTACAGACAGGGGCTTATGGCTACACCTTC.

The chain is built from TRBV7-9 and TRBJ2-1, with 9 bases identical to TRBD2. After removal of 5 bases from V and 2 bases from J, the junction contained 7 bases not matched to a gene. This CDR3 is built from 16 residues. Germline lookup yields CDR1 SEHNR and CDR2 FQNEAQ (reference sequence). The CDR3 DNA is TGTGCCAGCAGCCCAACTAGCGGGCCAGCCTACAATGAGCAGTTCTTC. Its protein product is CASSPTSGPAYNEQFF. Full variable domain (outside the CDR3, taken from reference TRBV7-9 and TRBJ2-1): DTGVSQNPRHKITKRGQNVTFRCDPISEHNRLYWYRQTLGQGPEFLTYFQNEAQLEKSRLLSDRFSAERPKGSFSTLEIQRTEQGDSAMYLCASSPTSGPAYNEQFFGPGTRLTVL.

V is TRBV10-3 and J is TRBJ1-5, with TRBD1 identical over 7 bases. Germline CDR1 ENHRY, CDR2 SYGVKD. There are 15 residues in the CDR3. The junction had 2 bases not matched to a gene; V was cut back by 3 bases and J by 0 bases. CDR3: CAISEQGNSNQPQHF. The CDR3 DNA sequence: TGTGCCATCAGTGAACAGGGGAATAGCAATCAGCCCCAGCATTTT.

The chain employs TRBV7-9 and TRBJ2-7; 7 nucleotides line up with TRBD2. With 1 base clipped from V and 1 base from J, the junction kept 10 bases outside the gene matches. In germline, CDR1 is SEHNR, CDR2 FQNEAQ (reference sequence). The CDR3 is 17 amino acids. This chain's CDR3 is CASSLGGSGAGSYEQYF. Here the CDR3 DNA reads TGTGCCAGCAGCTTAGGCGGGTCCGGAGCGGGATCCTACGAGCAGTACTTC.

The rearrangement uses TRBV19 and TRBJ2-1, with D possibly being TRBD2 (6 bases). The CDR3 contains 15 residues. Germline V gene sequence: CDR1 LNHDA, CDR2 SQIVND (reference sequence). Trimming removed 4 bases at V and 0 bases at J, with 10 bases between. CDR3 sequence reads: CASSRGLLSYNEQFF. The CDR3 DNA sequence: TGTGCCAGTAGTAGGGGACTCCTCTCCTACAATGAGCAGTTCTTC.

Written as DNA, the CDR3 is TGTGCCAGCAGTTTCGGACGGGACAGGGGGCGGTTCGATGGCTACACCTTC. Translating gives CASSFGRDRGRFDGYTF. This chain connects TRBV27 to TRBJ1-2; 12 bases align to TRBD1. This CDR3 comprises 17 residues. Per the germline V gene, CDR1 is MNHEY and CDR2 is SMNVEV (reference sequence). The trim removed 3 bases at V and 6 bases at J, leaving 11 bases unmatched.

V usage is TRBV10-1 and J usage is TRBJ2-1, with D possibly being TRBD2 (5 bases). The CDR3 runs 16 residues. The V gene's germline CDR1 is WNHNN and CDR2 SYGVQD (reference sequence). The V gene lost 2 bases and the J gene lost 0 bases, with 11 bases spanning the gap. This CDR3 is CASSEGRVFSYNEQFF. CDR3 DNA: TGCGCCAGCAGTGAGGGGCGGGTTTTCTCCTACAATGAGCAGTTCTTC.

V usage is TRBV7-9 and J usage is TRBJ2-7, with D possibly TRBD1 on 6 matching bases. Germline loops: CDR1 SEHNR, CDR2 FQNEAQ (reference sequence). V was cut by 4 bases and J by 3 bases, with 10 bases left in between. The CDR3 totals 13 residues. Here the CDR3 DNA reads TGTGCCAGCAGCTCCGGACAGTTCTACGAGCAGTACTTC. Translated, it gives CASSSGQFYEQYF.

The rearrangement uses TRBV27 and TRBJ2-7, with D maybe TRBD2 (5 bases). V gave up 0 bases and J gave up 5 bases, with 8 bases separating them. The CDR3 covers 13 residues. Germline values: CDR1 MNHEY, CDR2 SMNVEV (reference sequence). CDR3 in DNA: TGTGCCAGCAGTTTATCATGGACTCACGAGCAGTACTTC. This gives the protein CASSLSWTHEQYF.

The chain combines TRBV28 with TRBJ2-5; TRBD2 matches at 10 bases. Germline V gene data show CDR1 as MDHEN and CDR2 as SYDVKM. The CDR3 consists of 19 residues. J lost 3 bases, V lost 5 bases, and 18 bases had no gene match. CDR3 protein: CASSPRGSGRIANEETQYF. CDR3 bases: TGTGCCAGCAGTCCCCGGGGTAGCGGGAGGATTGCGAATGAAGAGACCCAGTACTTC.